These T cell receptor beta chains were read from a single sample in a study of CD8 T cells in ankylosing spondylitis. Via MiXCR, TCRdb re-called the 5' RACE reads, giving one row per CDR3 protein. The sample has about 240,000 distinct CDR3 sequences, roughly a quarter seen once. The sample taken for sequencing was blood, either unsorted or a sorted T cell fraction (not recorded which). These receptors were collected from a male donor with ankylosing spondylitis or in good health (not recorded which). Both conserved end residues are part of each CDR3. The order of the fields is clone size, J gene, V gene, D gene, CDR3 protein, CDR3 DNA. A D gene is named only where the DNA matches it firmly. Only some rows state a clone size, as once, few, many or a class for expanded clones.

size: many
J: TRBJ2-7
V: TRBV6-1
D: .
CDR3: CASSRPNSYEQYF
DNA: TGTGCCAGCAGCCGACCCAACTCCTACGAGCAGTACTTC

size: many
J: TRBJ2-5
V: TRBV12-3/TRBV12-4
D: .
CDR3: CASSLTQSWTQYF
DNA: TGTGCCAGCAGTTTGACCCAATCCTGGACCCAGTACTTC

size: many
J: TRBJ2-3
V: TRBV3-1
D: TRBD1
CDR3: CASSQGPGQVLYF
DNA: TGTGCCAGCAGCCAAGGGCCGGGACAGGTGTTGTATTTT

size: .
J: TRBJ2-6
V: TRBV6-1
D: .
CDR3: CASSRGAPGANVLTF
DNA: TGTGCCAGCAGCCGGGGGGCTCCTGGGGCCAACGTCCTGACTTTC

size: many
J: TRBJ2-1
V: TRBV18
D: TRBD2
CDR3: CASFTGLAGANEQFF
DNA: TGTGCCAGCTTCACAGGACTAGCGGGGGCTAATGAGCAGTTCTTC

size: many
J: TRBJ2-3
V: TRBV5-1
D: .
CDR3: CASSLQDSGTDTQYF
DNA: TGCGCCAGCAGCTTGCAAGATAGCGGCACAGATACGCAGTATTTT

size: many
J: TRBJ2-7
V: TRBV20-1
D: TRBD1
CDR3: CSAEGGQGVYEQYF
DNA: TGCAGTGCTGAGGGGGGACAGGGAGTTTACGAGCAGTACTTC

size: many
J: TRBJ1-5
V: TRBV20-1
D: .
CDR3: CSAPTGGNQPQHF
DNA: TGCAGTGCACCGACGGGAGGCAATCAGCCCCAGCATTTT

size: few
J: TRBJ2-5
V: TRBV28
D: TRBD2
CDR3: CASSLGASGGEQETQYF
DNA: TGTGCCAGCAGTTTAGGGGCTAGCGGGGGAGAGCAAGAGACCCAGTACTTC

size: few
J: TRBJ1-2
V: TRBV20-1
D: .
CDR3: CSARDRVKYYGYTF
DNA: TGCAGTGCTAGAGATCGGGTGAAATACTATGGCTACACCTTC

size: .
J: TRBJ1-1
V: TRBV20-1
D: .
CDR3: CSARPDFAEAFF
DNA: TGCAGTGCTAGGCCAGATTTCGCTGAAGCTTTCTTT

size: many
J: TRBJ1-2
V: TRBV5-4
D: .
CDR3: CASSPGAGRSNYGYTF
DNA: TGTGCCAGCAGCCCGGGTGCCGGACGGAGTAACTATGGCTACACCTTC